The clone carrying this T cell receptor (beta chain) showed up just a few times. No antigen is known for it. These data belong to a study of cytomegalovirus exposure and HLA in healthy donors. Regarding the study as a whole: Using the classifier, cytomegalovirus status was reportedly diagnosed with high specificity and sensitivity. Within the roughly 120 validation repertoires, first-cohort TCR clusters tended to co-occur, according to a later analysis. Most TCR sequences were uncommon, yet certain public TCRs appeared in many donors. The study recorded 164 TCR beta chains that were cytomegalovirus-associated.

Clones were sequenced by immunoSEQ multiplex PCR, and TCRdb holds only the in-frame ones, with some missing. The top ten clones hold about 6% of a sample with about 160,000 clones, about 90% of them seen once. The CDR3 covers 13 residues. Germline V CDR1 and CDR2: SNHLY, FYNNEI. After removal of 6 bases from V and 4 bases from J, the junction contained 5 bases not matched to a gene. The sequence derives from a woman between 25 and 40 years old in good health and CMV-seronegative. The chain links TRBV2 to TRBJ1-1; the match to TRBD1 covers 7 bases. The sequencing sample was made of PBMCs. The CDR3 region is CASRGQLFTEAFF. The CDR3, as DNA: TGTGCCAGCAGGGGACAGCTCTTCACTGAAGCTTTCTTT.